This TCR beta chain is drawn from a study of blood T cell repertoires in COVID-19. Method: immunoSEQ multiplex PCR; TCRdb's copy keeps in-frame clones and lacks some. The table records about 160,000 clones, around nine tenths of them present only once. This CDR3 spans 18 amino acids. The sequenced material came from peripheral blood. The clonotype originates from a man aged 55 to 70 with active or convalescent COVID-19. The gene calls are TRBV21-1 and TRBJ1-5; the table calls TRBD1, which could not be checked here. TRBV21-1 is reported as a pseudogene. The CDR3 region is CASSTLQAGPLSNQPQHF. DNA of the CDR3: TGTGCCAGCAGCACCCTCCAAGCAGGGCCCCTTAGCAATCAGCCCCAGCATTTT.